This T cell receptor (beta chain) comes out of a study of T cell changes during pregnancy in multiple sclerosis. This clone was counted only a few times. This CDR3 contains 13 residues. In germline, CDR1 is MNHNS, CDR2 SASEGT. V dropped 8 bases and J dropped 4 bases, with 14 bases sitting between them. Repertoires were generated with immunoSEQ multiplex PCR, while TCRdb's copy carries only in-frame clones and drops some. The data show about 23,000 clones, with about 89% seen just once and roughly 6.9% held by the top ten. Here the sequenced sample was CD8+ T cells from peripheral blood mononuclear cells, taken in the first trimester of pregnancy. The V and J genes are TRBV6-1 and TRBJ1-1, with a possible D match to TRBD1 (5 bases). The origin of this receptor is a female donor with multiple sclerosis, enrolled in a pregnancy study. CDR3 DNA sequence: TGTGCCAGCGTTGGGGACTTGAGCACTGAAGCTTTCTTT. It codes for CASVGDLSTEAFF.